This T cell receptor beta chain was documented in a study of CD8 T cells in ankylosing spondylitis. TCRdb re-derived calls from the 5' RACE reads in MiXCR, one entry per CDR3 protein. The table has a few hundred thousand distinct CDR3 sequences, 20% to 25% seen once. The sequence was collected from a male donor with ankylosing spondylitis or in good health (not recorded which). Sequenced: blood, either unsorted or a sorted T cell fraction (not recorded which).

The chain's CDR3 is CASSYGTGDTYGYTF. CDR3 DNA: TGTGCCAGCAGTTACGGGACAGGGGATACCTATGGCTACACCTTC. The chain has TRBV6-5 and TRBJ1-2, with TRBD1 matching over 10 bases. J was trimmed by 4 bases and V by 2 bases; bases with no gene match: 4. The CDR3 spans 15 residues. CDR1 is MNHEY, CDR2 SVGAGI, per germline.